This T cell receptor (beta chain) is drawn from a study of T cell clonotyping in hematopoietic cell transplantation. Broader study findings: Recipient TCR diversity dropped after transplant; expanded clonotypes rose from day 30 to 180. CD4 and CD8 repertoire contributions could not be separated without sorting. Few recipient clonotypes overlapped donors; over 97% were de novo at given depth. Broader posttransplant TCR repertoire diversity was predicted by graft donor and pretransplant recipient Inverse Simpson Index values.

Libraries were prepared by immunoSEQ multiplex PCR; TCRdb keeps only in-frame clonotypes and omits some of them. The data show around 17,000 clones, about 71% seen once. The CDR3 length is 14 residues. Germline values: CDR1 SQVTM, CDR2 ANQGSEA. Trimming shortened V by 1 base and J by 0 bases, and 10 bases separated the two germline ends. This clone was seen just once. What it recognizes is unknown. The rearrangement uses TRBV29-1 and TRBJ2-7; maybe TRBD2 (6 bases). The receptor was isolated from an older woman in good health. Some clones in this sample may be carry-over from other donors' samples. Sequencing was performed on peripheral blood mononuclear cells. The CDR3 loop reads CSVEGAGSSYEQYF. DNA of the CDR3: TGCAGCGTTGAAGGCGCGGGAAGCTCCTACGAGCAGTACTTC.